This paragraph covers one T cell receptor beta chain sequence. Its antigen is as yet unknown. Semi-nested PCR with Nested Universal Primer A followed constant-region reverse priming of full-length variable regions. MiXCR, applied by TCRdb to the 5' RACE reads, yields one record per CDR3 protein. The sample includes approximately 60,000 distinct CDR3 sequences, around 21% of them seen just once. Tregs were sorted as CD4+CD25+CD127-/low cells. The study, taken as a whole, reports: Tumor Treg TCRs overlapped most with tumor naive CD4+ cells. Larger-cohort validation covered only one TCR beta V-J rearrangement. Tumor memory CD4+ T cell TCR gene usage was found to cluster with blood and lymph node memory CD4+ cells and with lymph node naive CD4+ cells.

The CDR3 consists of 14 residues. V was pared by 2 bases and J by 2 bases, with 9 bases between. The chain carries TRBV12-3 or TRBV12-4 and TRBJ2-5; D gene unclear. Input material: tumor-infiltrating Tregs sorted from the breast tumor. The receptor was isolated from a female donor with breast cancer. The CDR3 DNA sequence: TGTGCCAGCAGTTTAAGGCGCAGGCAAGAGACCCAGTACTTC. Translation gives CASSLRRRQETQYF.